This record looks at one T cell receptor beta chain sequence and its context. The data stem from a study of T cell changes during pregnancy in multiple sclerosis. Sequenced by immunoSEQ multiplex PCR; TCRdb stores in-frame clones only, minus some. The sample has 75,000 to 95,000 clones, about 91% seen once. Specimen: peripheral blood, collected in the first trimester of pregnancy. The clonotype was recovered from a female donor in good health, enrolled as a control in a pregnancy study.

The CDR3 reads CASSLAGRGGLYEQYF. The CDR3 nucleotides are TGTGCCAGCAGCTTAGCGGGGCGGGGGGGCCTCTACGAGCAGTACTTC. The gene calls are TRBV11-2 and TRBJ2-7, with 9 bases identical to TRBD2. The ends lost 1 base at V and 3 bases at J; junction bases unmatched: 7. This CDR3 is built from 16 residues. The germline gives CDR1 SGHAT, CDR2 FQNNGV.